The 17 T cell receptor beta chains below come from one sample, sequenced in a study of molecular identifiers for immune sequencing clone quantification. MiXCR, applied by TCRdb to the PCR reads, yields one record per CDR3 protein. The sample lists more than 10,000 distinct CDR3 sequences, about a fifth occurring once. What was sequenced was naive CD8+ T cells from blood, with Jurkat cell RNA spiked in. This sample's subset: FACS-sorted CD8+CD4-CCR7+CD45RA+ naive T cells. The receptors were gathered from a human donor in good health. Some libraries in this study had Jurkat cell RNA spiked in.

This clonotype is medium-sized. The chain is built from TRBV20-1 and TRBJ2-7; D gene unclear. The V end lost 3 bases, the J end lost 5 bases, and 14 bases lay between the germline ends. CDR1 DFQATT and CDR2 SNEGSKA come from the germline V gene (reference sequence). The CDR3 is 13 amino acids. CDR3: CSARKEGPNEQYF. CDR3 nucleotide sequence: TGCAGTGCTAGGAAGGAAGGCCCCAACGAGCAGTACTTC.

This clonotype was seen a few times. At one boundary the junction diverges from the germline segment, which might be a read error. The rearrangement uses TRBV7-1 and TRBJ2-5; TRBD1 matches at 8 bases. TRBV7-1 falls under the ORF class, with uncertain function. The CDR3 is 13 amino acids. CDR3 coding DNA: TGTGCCAGCAGCTCGGACAGGGTTGACACCCAGTACTTT. It specifies CASSSDRVDTQYF.

Within the sample, this clonotype is medium-sized. The chain is built from TRBV5-4 and TRBJ2-7; D not resolved. Germline CDR1 is SGHNT and CDR2 is YYREEE (reference sequence). V was trimmed by 0 bases and J by 2 bases, leaving 9 bases between them. This CDR3 has 14 residues. This CDR3 is CASSLGGTPYEQYF. DNA for the CDR3: TGTGCCAGCAGCTTGGGAGGCACTCCCTACGAGCAGTACTTC.

This clonotype counts as medium-sized (0.01 to 0.1%). The rearrangement joins TRBV4-1 to TRBJ1-5; 7 bases map to TRBD1. Per the germline V gene, CDR1 is MGHRA and CDR2 is YSYEKL. The CDR3 totals 19 residues. The trim removed 0 bases at V and 1 base at J, leaving 12 bases unmatched. The CDR3 reads CASSQEGTAPARSNQPQHF. Written as DNA, the CDR3 is TGCGCCAGCAGCCAAGAAGGGACAGCCCCCGCTAGGAGCAATCAGCCCCAGCATTTT.

Of note for this clonotype: Compared with germline, one end of the junction differs, possibly owing to a read error. Here the CDR3 reads CASSFGRVNAGELFF. The CDR3 nucleotides read TGTGCCAGCAGTTTCGGCAGGGTGAACGCCGGGGAGCTGTTTTTT. The rearrangement uses TRBV27 and TRBJ2-2, with a possible D match to TRBD1 (5 bases). Germline V gives CDR1 MNHEY, CDR2 SMNVEV (reference sequence). The length of the CDR3 is 15 residues.

This clonotype is labeled medium-sized. The genes are TRBV19 and TRBJ2-5; the D gene is possibly TRBD2 (5 bases). This CDR3 is built from 12 residues. Germline CDR1 reads LNHDA; CDR2 reads SQIVND (reference sequence). V was clipped by 8 bases and J by 5 bases, with 12 bases between them. DNA for the CDR3: TGTGCCAGTTCCTCGGGAAGGGAGACCCAGTACTTC. Amino acids: CASSSGRETQYF. The variable domain in full, completed from reference TRBV19 and TRBJ2-5, reads DGGITQSPKYLFRKEGQNVTLSCEQNLNHDAMYWYRQDPGQGLRLIYYSQIVNDFQKGDIAEGYSVSREKKESFPLTVTSAQKNPTAFYLCASSSGRETQYFGPGTRLLVL.

This clonotype is medium-sized. CDR3 sequence (DNA): TGTGCCAGCAGCCCTGGGGAGACTAATCAGCCCCAGCATTTT. This sequence encodes CASSPGETNQPQHF. The chain joins TRBV12-3 or TRBV12-4 to TRBJ1-5, with D hard to call. Trimming shortened V by 6 bases and J by 4 bases, and 13 bases separated the two germline ends. The CDR3 length is 14 residues.

In the case of this clonotype: A much larger clone lies one base from this, so it may be a read error. J is TRBJ2-1 and V is TRBV4-1; 7 positions match TRBD2. The germline gives CDR1 MGHRA, CDR2 YSYEKL. The length of the CDR3 is 14 residues. The CDR3 sequence is CASGQLGGDNEQFF. CDR3 nucleotide sequence: TGCGCCAGCGGCCAATTGGGGGGGGACAATGAGCAGTTCTTC.

This clonotype ranks as medium-sized. This chain links TRBV3-1 with TRBJ2-7; D is unclear. This CDR3 is 12 amino acids long. The germline V gene has CDR1 LGHDT and CDR2 YNNKEL (reference sequence). V dropped 1 base and J dropped 2 bases, with 3 bases sitting between them. The CDR3 sequence is CASSQGAYEQYF. CDR3 DNA sequence: TGTGCCAGCAGCCAAGGGGCCTACGAGCAGTACTTC.

This clonotype counts as medium-sized. The genes are TRBV7-9 and TRBJ2-3; TRBD2 matches 12 bases. J lost 4 bases, V lost 0 bases, and 2 bases had no gene match. The CDR3 contains 16 residues. Germline-derived CDR1 and CDR2 are SEHNR and FQNEAQ (reference sequence). The DNA of the CDR3 is TGTGCCAGCAGCTTAGCACTAGCGGGAGGCCCAGATACGCAGTATTTT. Translating it yields CASSLALAGGPDTQYF.

By its share, this clonotype is medium-sized. CDR3 in amino acids: CASSQNRGRDTEAFF. The CDR3 DNA is TGTGCCAGCAGCCAAAACAGGGGGCGAGACACTGAAGCTTTCTTT. The gene calls are TRBV4-2 and TRBJ1-1, with 9 bases identical to TRBD1. V shed 2 bases, J shed 3 bases, and the junction held 4 bases outside the gene matches. Germline V CDR1 and CDR2: LGHNA, YNFKEQ. The CDR3 loop spans 15 amino acids.

The chain recombines TRBV5-1 with TRBJ2-1, with D hard to call. The germline V and J ends were trimmed by 1 base and 10 bases, with 9 bases remaining between them. Germline V gene sequence: CDR1 SGHRS, CDR2 YFSETQ. The length of the CDR3 is 12 residues. DNA of the CDR3: TGCGCCAGCAGCTTGATACTCAGAGAGCAGTTCTTC. The encoded protein is CASSLILREQFF.

The rearrangement links TRBV4-1 to TRBJ1-5, with a weak D call TRBD1 (6 bases). This CDR3 is built from 15 residues. V was clipped by 4 bases and J by 0 bases, with 10 bases between them. CDR1 MGHRA and CDR2 YSYEKL come from the germline V gene. The CDR3 protein is CASSRDNYSNQPQHF. DNA of the CDR3: TGCGCCAGCAGCCGGGACAACTATAGCAATCAGCCCCAGCATTTT.

This clonotype has only a few counts. Given a much more abundant clone one base away, this may be a read error. It is likely a read error, because the conserved phenylalanine at the end of the CDR3 is missing. The chain uses TRBV13 and TRBJ2-3, with 7 bases aligning to TRBD2. The CDR3 covers 15 residues. Looked up from germline, CDR1 is PRHDT and CDR2 is FYEKMQ (reference sequence). With V trimmed by 5 bases and J by 1 base, 6 bases remained unmatched. The CDR3 DNA sequence: TGTGCCAGCAGCCCGGGACTAAGTGGCACAGATACGCAGTATCTT. Translation gives CASSPGLSGTDTQYL.

Relative to its sample, this clonotype is medium-sized (0.01 to 0.1%). The CDR3 here is CASSPEVGSGNTIYF. The CDR3 nucleotides are TGTGCCAGCAGCCCCGAGGTGGGCTCTGGAAACACCATATATTTT. The chain couples TRBV27 to TRBJ1-3; no clear D. V was clipped by 6 bases and J by 0 bases, with 12 bases between them. The V gene's germline CDR1 is MNHEY and CDR2 SMNVEV (reference sequence). The length of the CDR3 is 15 residues.

This clonotype was seen ten or more times. The J gene is TRBJ1-4, the V gene TRBV20-1; 7 bases fit TRBD1. CDR3 length: 16 amino acids. V trimming: 7 bases; J trimming: 0 bases; junction bases outside the gene matches: 11. Germline values: CDR1 DFQATT, CDR2 SNEGSKA (reference sequence). In DNA, the CDR3 is TGCAGTGTGAGATGGGAGGGGGCGCCAACTAATGAAAAACTGTTTTTT. Protein: CSVRWEGAPTNEKLFF.

This clonotype was counted between two and nine times. It may be a read error: a sequence one base away is much more abundant. The V call is TRBV7-2, the J call TRBJ2-1, with unresolved D. The ends were cut back, 2 bases at V and 6 bases at J, with 8 bases in the middle. CDR3 size: 13 residues. From germline, CDR1 is SGHTA and CDR2 FQGNSA. The CDR3 protein is CASSLQTPNEQFF. The CDR3 DNA reads as TGTGCCAGCAGCTTACAGACCCCCAATGAGCAGTTCTTC.